Listed below are T cell receptor beta chains from one sample, sequenced in a study of naive and memory T cell subsets. TCRdb recomputed calls from the 5' RACE reads with MiXCR, one row per CDR3 protein. The sample records about 62,000 distinct CDR3 sequences, approximately 8% being singletons. The receptor set was obtained from a female donor in good health. Each CDR3 is given with its conserved first and last residue. The D gene is left open where the match is weak. Not every row has a clone size; where given, it reads once, few, many or a size class.

>many|TRBV5-6|NA|TRBJ1-1
CASSWQVGTEAFF
TGTGCCAGCAGCTGGCAGGTGGGGACTGAAGCTTTCTTT
>NA|TRBV6-5|TRBD1|TRBJ1-5
CASSPDRGRNQPQHF
TGTGCCAGCAGCCCAGACAGGGGCCGCAATCAGCCCCAGCATTTT
>many|TRBV12-3/TRBV12-4|NA|TRBJ1-2
CASSLLGQGAGYGYTF
TGTGCCAGCAGTCTGTTAGGGCAGGGCGCGGGCTATGGCTACACCTTC
>NA|TRBV18|NA|TRBJ1-5
CASSPSGVNSNQPQHF
TGTGCCAGCTCACCGTCAGGAGTTAATAGCAATCAGCCCCAGCATTTT
>NA|TRBV30|NA|TRBJ2-2
CAWSQLANTGELFF
TGTGCCTGGAGCCAACTAGCGAACACCGGGGAGCTGTTTTTT
>NA|TRBV28|NA|TRBJ2-2
CAGRGTSSGELFF
TGTGCCGGACGCGGGACATCCTCCGGGGAGCTGTTTTTT
>NA|TRBV10-3|NA|TRBJ2-3
CAISDSGLNTQYF
TGTGCCATCAGTGATTCGGGACTGAATACGCAGTATTTT
>many|TRBV12-3/TRBV12-4|NA|TRBJ2-5
CASTSYNGGARGETQYF
TGTGCCAGCACATCTTACAACGGCGGGGCTCGAGGAGAGACCCAGTACTTC
>many|TRBV3-1|TRBD2|TRBJ2-3
CASSQGLAGVDTQYF
TGTGCCAGCAGCCAAGGACTAGCGGGAGTAGATACGCAGTATTTT
>NA|TRBV11-2|NA|TRBJ2-5
CASRLTEGTQYF
TGTGCCAGCAGGCTAACCGAAGGGACCCAGTACTTC
>many|TRBV5-6|NA|TRBJ2-7
CASSSPRQEITYEQYF
TGTGCCAGCAGCTCCCCCCGGCAGGAGATCACCTACGAGCAGTACTTC
>NA|TRBV5-1|TRBD1|TRBJ2-3
CASSGTGGVGTDTQYF
TGCGCCAGCAGCGGGACAGGGGGCGTCGGCACAGATACGCAGTATTTT
>few|TRBV28|TRBD1|TRBJ2-1
CASTRGTGWFF
TGTGCCAGCACCCGGGGGACAGGTTGGTTCTTC
>few|TRBV19|TRBD1|TRBJ2-6
CASRGYRGPHSGANVLTF
TGTGCCAGTAGGGGCTACAGGGGGCCCCACTCTGGGGCCAACGTCCTGACTTTC
>many|TRBV7-2|NA|TRBJ1-4
CASSPRQVATNEKLFF
TGTGCCAGCAGCCCGCGACAGGTTGCAACTAATGAAAAACTGTTTTTT
>once|TRBV10-3|NA|TRBJ2-7
CAISERNEQYF
TGTGCCATCAGTGAACGGAACGAGCAGTACTTC
>many|TRBV2|TRBD1|TRBJ1-5
CASSYLEGASNQPQHF
TGTGCCAGCAGTTACCTTGAGGGGGCTAGCAATCAGCCCCAGCATTTT
>few|TRBV6-6|NA|TRBJ2-3
CASSKPGPRRGDTQYF
TGTGCCAGCAGTAAGCCGGGACCCCGACGAGGAGATACGCAGTATTTT
>NA|TRBV20-1|NA|TRBJ1-2
CSATLQDNGYTF
TGCAGTGCTACCTTACAGGACAATGGCTACACCTTC
>many|TRBV6-1|NA|TRBJ1-1
CASRRLGPMLNTEAFF
TGTGCCAGCAGACGTCTGGGGCCAATGTTGAACACTGAAGCTTTCTTT
>NA|TRBV3-1|TRBD1|TRBJ2-7
CASSHWDRDYEQYF
TGTGCCAGCAGCCATTGGGACAGAGATTACGAGCAGTACTTC
>many|TRBV30|NA|TRBJ2-5
CAWNTGQETQYF
TGTGCCTGGAACACAGGGCAAGAGACCCAGTACTTC
>few|TRBV30|NA|TRBJ1-4
CAWSVSRGRNEKLFF
TGTGCCTGGAGTGTATCCAGGGGAAGAAATGAAAAACTGTTTTTT
>many|TRBV2|NA|TRBJ1-6
CASSGLGGPSLHF
TGTGCCAGCAGTGGTCTCGGCGGTCCATCCCTCCACTTT
>many|TRBV18|NA|TRBJ1-2
CASSPYRDGYTF
TGTGCCAGCTCACCGTACAGGGATGGCTACACCTTC
>NA|TRBV12-3/TRBV12-4|TRBD1|TRBJ1-1
CASSLDGTGGFAFF
TGTGCCAGCAGTTTAGATGGGACAGGGGGTTTTGCTTTCTTT
>many|TRBV5-1|NA|TRBJ2-1
CASSLDEGYNEQFF
TGCGCCAGCAGCTTGGATGAGGGCTACAATGAGCAGTTCTTC
>few|TRBV19|NA|TRBJ2-7
CASSIPGRTYEQYF
TGTGCCAGTAGTATTCCGGGACGAACTTACGAGCAGTACTTC
>medium-sized|TRBV28|TRBD1|TRBJ2-3
CASSGLQGATDTQYF
TGTGCCAGCAGTGGGCTTCAGGGGGCCACAGATACGCAGTATTTT
>many|TRBV4-1|TRBD1|TRBJ1-5
CASSQVGTAYSNQPQHF
TGCGCCAGCAGCCAAGTGGGGACAGCCTATAGCAATCAGCCCCAGCATTTT
>many|TRBV29-1|NA|TRBJ2-3
CSVVRESADTQYF
TGCAGCGTTGTGAGGGAATCGGCAGATACGCAGTATTTT
>NA|TRBV20-1|TRBD2|TRBJ2-1
CSARGTSGGAPYNEQFF
TGCAGTGCTAGAGGGACTAGCGGGGGGGCCCCCTACAATGAGCAGTTCTTC
>many|TRBV20-1|NA|TRBJ1-5
CSAAPSGGGRSQPQHF
TGCAGTGCCGCCCCCTCCGGGGGGGGAAGGAGTCAGCCCCAGCATTTT
>NA|TRBV2|TRBD2|TRBJ2-3
CASSPSGGHSTDTQYF
TGTGCCAGCAGTCCTAGCGGGGGACATAGCACAGATACGCAGTATTTT
>NA|TRBV7-9|TRBD1|TRBJ2-1
CASSFSGQGPYNEQFF
TGTGCCAGCAGCTTTAGCGGACAGGGTCCCTACAATGAGCAGTTCTTC
>few|TRBV4-1|NA|TRBJ1-5
CASSQVGVRGEPNQPQHF
TGCGCCAGCAGCCAAGTTGGAGTCCGTGGGGAACCCAATCAGCCCCAGCATTTT
>NA|TRBV24-1|NA|TRBJ2-1
CATSVSGYNEQFF
TGTGCCACCAGTGTGTCGGGGTACAATGAGCAGTTCTTC
>NA|TRBV30|TRBD2|TRBJ2-7
CAWTRWGLAESSYEQYF
TGTGCCTGGACACGCTGGGGACTAGCGGAAAGCTCCTACGAGCAGTACTTC
>few|TRBV18|NA|TRBJ1-1
CASSPLEENTEAFF
TGTGCCAGCTCACCATTGGAGGAAAACACTGAAGCTTTCTTT
>few|TRBV6-5|NA|TRBJ2-1
CASSYRGLTRSYNEQFF
TGTGCCAGCAGTTACCGAGGACTAACCCGCTCCTACAATGAGCAGTTCTTC
>few|TRBV7-8|NA|TRBJ2-5
CASSFGFKETQYF
TGTGCCAGCAGCTTCGGCTTTAAAGAGACCCAGTACTTC
>few|TRBV4-1|NA|TRBJ1-5
CASSHPGVNQPQHF
TGCGCCAGCAGCCATCCCGGGGTCAATCAGCCCCAGCATTTT
>few|TRBV28|TRBD1|TRBJ2-2
CASSYQGQGEWGNTGELFF
TGTGCCAGCAGTTACCAGGGACAGGGGGAATGGGGGAACACCGGGGAGCTGTTTTTT
>few|TRBV15|TRBD2|TRBJ2-3
CATSRDRGLGDDTQYF
TGTGCCACCAGCAGAGATAGAGGACTAGGTGACGATACGCAGTATTTT
>NA|TRBV6-4|TRBD1|TRBJ2-1
CASSPGQGNYNEQFF
TGTGCCAGCAGTCCGGGACAGGGGAACTACAATGAGCAGTTCTTC